One and the same sample provided the 14 T cell receptor beta chains below, sequenced in a study of blood T cell repertoires in COVID-19. Here immunoSEQ multiplex PCR was the method, and the copy in TCRdb shows in-frame clones only, minus some. The table records hundreds of thousands of clones, roughly 88% of them present only once. Source material: peripheral blood. The receptor set was obtained from a woman in her twenties or thirties with acute or convalescent COVID-19.

The chain joins TRBV11-2 to TRBJ2-7; 10 bases line up with TRBD2. Germline CDR1 is SGHAT and CDR2 is FQNNGV. With 5 bases clipped from V and 2 bases from J, the junction kept 3 bases outside the gene matches. The CDR3 length is 14 residues. The chain's CDR3 is CASSGAGGPYEQYF. The CDR3 DNA reads as TGTGCCAGCAGCGGAGCGGGGGGGCCCTACGAGCAGTACTTC.

The chain links TRBV5-1 to TRBJ1-3; D is uncertain. Germline loops: CDR1 SGHRS, CDR2 YFSETQ. V lost 7 bases to trimming and J lost 0 bases, with 14 bases between them. This CDR3 is built from 15 residues. CDR3 nucleotides: TGCGCCAGCTCTCACGAGGGTAACTCTGGAAACACCATATATTTT. Translation: CASSHEGNSGNTIYF.

This clone has a handful of counts. The CDR3 DNA follows: TGTGCCAGCACCCCCCCCCGGGGGGCGCGTGGCTACACCTTC. Encoded protein: CASTPPRGARGYTF. This chain uses TRBV6-2 or TRBV6-3 with TRBJ1-2; tentative D call: TRBD1 (6 bases). V shed 7 bases and J shed 7 bases, with 19 bases lying between them. This CDR3 is 14 amino acids long. Germline values: CDR1 MNHEY, CDR2 SVGEGT.

CDR3 protein: CASSSPRGDTQYF. The CDR3 nucleotides read TGTGCCAGCAGCTCACCCCGGGGGGATACGCAGTATTTT. The chain combines TRBV2 with TRBJ2-3, with D maybe TRBD2 (6 bases). The CDR3 is 13 residues long. V was shortened by 6 bases and J by 6 bases, with 13 bases between the two germline ends. Looked up from germline, CDR1 is SNHLY and CDR2 is FYNNEI.

CDR3 sequence: CASSLAGVRTDTQYF. CDR3 DNA sequence: TGTGCCAGCAGCTTAGCGGGAGTTAGGACAGATACGCAGTATTTT. The chain recombines TRBV7-9 with TRBJ2-3; a possible D gene is TRBD2 (5 bases). V was shortened by 0 bases and J by 3 bases, with 10 bases between the two germline ends. Germline-derived CDR1 and CDR2 are SEHNR and FQNEAQ (reference sequence). The CDR3 sequence is 15 residues long.

This chain uses TRBV9 with TRBJ1-5, with D unclear. Trimming cost V 2 bases and J 3 bases, with 9 bases left between them. CDR1 SGDLS and CDR2 YYNGEE come from the germline V gene. The CDR3 consists of 14 residues. The chain's CDR3 is CASSVSPYNQPQHF. The CDR3 nucleotides are TGTGCCAGCAGCGTTAGCCCTTACAATCAGCCCCAGCATTTT.

This clone came up a few times. The J gene is TRBJ2-2, the V gene TRBV27; 8 nucleotides line up with TRBD1. V gave up 0 bases and J gave up 4 bases; unmatched junction bases: 4. Germline V gene lookup returns CDR1 MNHEY and CDR2 SMNVEV (reference sequence). The CDR3 covers 16 residues. In DNA, the CDR3 is TGTGCCAGCAGTTTATCTGGACAGGGTGTCACCGGGGAGCTGTTTTTT. Its translation is CASSLSGQGVTGELFF.

The chain joins TRBV30 to TRBJ2-3, with 10 bases matching TRBD2. Germline V CDR1 and CDR2: GTSNPN, SVGIG (reference sequence). The CDR3 length is 14 residues. The V and J ends lost 2 bases and 6 bases, in that order; junction bases with no gene match: 5. The CDR3 bases are TGTGCCTGGAGTAGTCCTAGCGGGAGTGATACGCAGTATTTT. Amino acids: CAWSSPSGSDTQYF.

V usage is TRBV7-2 and J usage is TRBJ1-1; 7 nucleotides line up with TRBD1. This CDR3 spans 13 amino acids. CDR1 and CDR2 from the germline V gene are SGHTA and FQGNSA. J lost 7 bases, V lost 6 bases, and 8 bases had no gene match. CDR3 sequence: CASRFDRDGEAFF. DNA of the CDR3: TGTGCCAGCAGATTCGACAGGGACGGTGAAGCTTTCTTT.

V usage is TRBV19 and J usage is TRBJ2-1; 7 nucleotides agree with TRBD2. Trimming took 5 bases from V and 5 from J; bases not matched to a gene: 6. The CDR3 is 14 amino acids. CDR1 and CDR2 from the germline V gene are LNHDA and SQIVND (reference sequence). CDR3 residues: CASSSLLADNEQFF. The CDR3 DNA reads as TGTGCCAGTAGTTCCTTGCTAGCGGACAATGAGCAGTTCTTC.

The V gene is TRBV7-9, the J gene TRBJ1-3, with 7 positions matching TRBD1. CDR1 SEHNR and CDR2 FQNEAQ come from the germline V gene (reference sequence). V dropped 2 bases and J dropped 2; count of bases not matched to a gene: 9. The CDR3 loop spans 17 amino acids. CDR3 in DNA: TGTGCCAGCAGCTTAACCCCGACAGGGACGACTGGAAACACCATATATTTT. It codes for CASSLTPTGTTGNTIYF.

J is TRBJ1-2 and V is TRBV27; weak D call: TRBD1 (6 bases). V was pared by 4 bases and J by 4 bases, with 10 bases between. Germline lookup yields CDR1 MNHEY and CDR2 SMNVEV (reference sequence). This CDR3 has 13 residues. The CDR3 loop is CASSSTGSYGYTF. The DNA of the CDR3 is TGTGCCAGCAGTTCCACAGGGAGCTATGGCTACACCTTC.

This chain joins TRBV5-4 and TRBJ2-7, with 9 bases lining up with TRBD2. Germline loops: CDR1 SGHNT, CDR2 YYREEE (reference sequence). V lost 0 bases, J lost 0 bases, and 7 bases stayed unmatched. The CDR3 has 17 amino acids. CDR3 loop: CASSLAPSSGSSYEQYF. DNA of the CDR3: TGTGCCAGCAGCTTGGCTCCAAGTAGCGGGAGCTCCTACGAGCAGTACTTC.

This rearrangement joins TRBV5-6 to TRBJ2-1; 11 bases map to TRBD2. Looked up from germline, CDR1 is SGHDT and CDR2 is YYEEEE. The CDR3 consists of 17 residues. The junction had 16 bases not matched to a gene; V was cut back by 0 bases and J by 14 bases. The CDR3 coding sequence is TGTGCCAGCAGCTTGGCCAGGACTAGCGGGTCGTTCGTGAGCAAGTTCTTC. It specifies CASSLARTSGSFVSKFF.